This TCR beta chain was sequenced for a study of T cell clusters in autoimmune cytopenias. One tube held mixed TRB-A and TRB-B primer pools for touch-down PCR. From its re-call of the multiplex PCR reads, TCRdb lists each CDR3 protein once, without DNA. This repertoire comprises about 15,000 distinct CDR3 sequences; its ten largest clones make up about 3.7%. CDR1 is MNHEY, CDR2 SVGAGI, per germline. This CDR3 comprises 11 residues. TRB amplification used around 0.25 ug of peripheral blood genomic DNA. The same data also contributed to another study, on T cell repertoires in aging, cancer and after chemotherapy.

This sequence originates from a human donor in good health. J is TRBJ2-1 and V is TRBV6-5. The sequencing input was peripheral blood. CDR3 region: CASSYLGEQFF.